These 18 T cell receptor beta chains share one sample of origin, sequenced in a study of T-cell memory formation after mild COVID-19. TCRdb recomputed calls from the 5' RACE reads with MiXCR, one row per CDR3 protein. The data contain 120,000 to 150,000 distinct CDR3 sequences, about 19% of them singletons. The specimen was PBMCs or a T cell subset sorted from them (not recorded which). The receptor source for this set is an adult woman who had mild COVID-19 (a few samples of this study predate the infection). Cell type and time point are not known.

This clonotype has a handful of counts. V gene TRBV7-9 combines with J gene TRBJ1-2; 7 positions match TRBD1. This CDR3 is built from 13 residues. Germline assignment: CDR1 SEHNR and CDR2 FQNEAQ (reference sequence). V was clipped by 5 bases and J by 8 bases; unmatched bases: 8. CDR3 bases: TGTGCCAGCAGCCTGCCGACAGGGAGGGGCTACACCTTC. It codes for CASSLPTGRGYTF. The full variable domain, its missing parts supplied by reference TRBV7-9 and TRBJ1-2, is DTGVSQNPRHKITKRGQNVTFRCDPISEHNRLYWYRQTLGQGPEFLTYFQNEAQLEKSRLLSDRFSAERPKGSFSTLEIQRTEQGDSAMYLCASSLPTGRGYTFGSGTRLTVV.

This clonotype was seen more than once but under ten times. V and J are TRBV9 and TRBJ2-3; 7 bases map to TRBD2. V was pared by 0 bases and J by 3 bases, with 1 base of the junction left unmatched. Germline V gene sequence: CDR1 SGDLS, CDR2 YYNGEE. CDR3 size: 14 residues. For the CDR3, the DNA is TGTGCCAGCAGCGTAGAACTAGCGACAGATACGCAGTATTTT. Its translation is CASSVELATDTQYF. Based on the CDR3 plus reference TRBV9 and TRBJ2-3, the full variable domain is DSGVTQTPKHLITATGQRVTLRCSPRSGDLSVYWYQQSLDQGLQFLIQYYNGEERAKGNILERFSAQQFPDLHSELNLSSLELGDSALYFCASSVELATDTQYFGPGTRLTVL.

This chain connects TRBV7-3 to TRBJ2-2; TRBD2 aligns across 8 bases. This CDR3 contains 15 residues. Germline V gene lookup returns CDR1 SGHTA and CDR2 FQGTGA. Trimming removed 5 bases from V and 6 bases from J; junction bases left unmatched: 8. The CDR3 sequence is CASSAGPGGAGELFF. The CDR3 region has the DNA TGTGCCAGCAGCGCCGGGCCGGGAGGGGCCGGGGAGCTGTTTTTT.

The chain links TRBV9 to TRBJ2-7, with TRBD2 identical over 7 bases. V lost 3 bases and J lost 3; bases outside the gene matches: 6. Germline CDR1 SGDLS, CDR2 YYNGEE. There are 14 residues in the CDR3. The CDR3 sequence is CASSDRPGGYEQYF. CDR3 nucleotide sequence: TGTGCCAGCAGCGACCGCCCGGGGGGCTACGAGCAGTACTTC.

The V gene is TRBV6-5, the J gene TRBJ1-5; D gene uncertain. The CDR3 length is 13 residues. Germline-derived CDR1 and CDR2 are MNHEY and SVGAGI. V lost 6 bases, J lost 5 bases, and 11 bases lay in between. The CDR3 protein is CASRRSRDQPQHF. As DNA, the CDR3 is TGTGCCAGCAGGAGGAGCCGAGATCAGCCCCAGCATTTT.

In this sample, this clonotype turned up a few times. The rearrangement uses TRBV20-1 and TRBJ2-3; D may be TRBD1 or TRBD2 (5 bases each). CDR1 and CDR2 (germline): DFQATT, SNEGSKA (reference sequence). Between the trimmed V and J ends, which lost 1 base and 3 bases, there was a span of 11 bases. The CDR3 length is 14 residues. The CDR3, as DNA: TGCAGTGCTAGAGGTTGGGGGAGTACAGATACGCAGTATTTT. This codes for CSARGWGSTDTQYF.

The J gene is TRBJ2-3, the V gene TRBV5-1, with 14 nucleotides matching TRBD2. The V gene's germline CDR1 is SGHRS and CDR2 YFSETQ. The trim removed 7 bases at V and 5 bases at J, leaving 9 bases unmatched. This CDR3 contains 16 residues. CDR3 bases: TGCGCCAGCGGAAGGGGACTAGCGGGGGAGATAGATACGCAGTATTTT. Its protein product is CASGRGLAGEIDTQYF. The whole variable domain, filled in from reference TRBV5-1 and TRBJ2-3, reads KAGVTQTPRYLIKTRGQQVTLSCSPISGHRSVSWYQQTPGQGLQFLFEYFSETQRNKGNFPGRFSGRQFSNSRSEMNVSTLELGDSALYLCASGRGLAGEIDTQYFGPGTRLTVL.

A few counts support this clonotype. The rearrangement uses TRBV7-3 and TRBJ2-7; the match to TRBD1 covers 7 bases. After removal of 4 bases from V and 7 bases from J, the junction contained 4 bases not matched to a gene. The germline V gene has CDR1 SGHTA and CDR2 FQGTGA. The length of the CDR3 is 12 residues. CDR3 sequence (DNA): TGTGCCAGCAGCTCCACAGGGGTTGAGCAGTACTTC. Translation: CASSSTGVEQYF.

The genes are TRBV6-4 and TRBJ2-1; D is perhaps TRBD2 (6 bases). V lost 3 bases and J 10 bases, leaving 10 bases between the germline ends. This CDR3 region has 12 residues. Germline CDR1 reads MRHNA; CDR2 reads SNTAGT. CDR3 in amino acids: CASSERRGEQFF. In nucleotides, the CDR3 is TGTGCCAGCAGTGAGCGACGGGGGGAGCAGTTCTTC.

This clonotype was seen more than once but under ten times. The chain combines TRBV5-1 with TRBJ1-6; 10 bases are shared with TRBD1. CDR1 is SGHRS, CDR2 YFSETQ, per germline. This CDR3 spans 17 amino acids. The V gene end was trimmed by 4 bases and the J gene end by 4 bases; junction bases not matched to a gene: 8. DNA of the CDR3: TGCGCCAGCAGCAACCGACAGGGGGCCTTTTATAATTCACCCCTCCACTTT. Its protein is CASSNRQGAFYNSPLHF.

V is TRBV5-6 and J is TRBJ2-3, with D maybe TRBD1 (6 bases). Germline V lookup: CDR1 SGHDT, CDR2 YYEEEE. V shed 3 bases and J shed 9 bases, with 11 bases lying between them. CDR3 length: 12 residues. The CDR3 region is CASSSRGFTQYF. CDR3 in DNA: TGTGCCAGCAGCTCCAGGGGATTCACGCAGTATTTT.

This chain uses TRBV12-3 or TRBV12-4 with TRBJ1-1; no clear D gene. The CDR3 totals 12 residues. V was shortened by 6 bases and J by 6 bases, with 11 bases between the two germline ends. Here the CDR3 DNA reads TGTGCCAGCAGCTCGGCAGGCGCTGAAGCTTTCTTT. This codes for CASSSAGAEAFF.

This clonotype was seen more than once but under ten times. The chain carries TRBV24-1 and TRBJ2-5; 8 bases are a match to TRBD2. Germline CDR1 KGHDR, CDR2 SFDVKD. V lost 6 bases, J lost 2 bases, and 7 bases stayed unmatched. The length of the CDR3 is 15 residues. CDR3 DNA: TGTGCCACCAGTCCGTCTAGCGGGTTACAAGAGACCCAGTACTTC. Its translation: CATSPSSGLQETQYF.

This clonotype was seen a few times. The gene calls are TRBV20-1 and TRBJ2-3; TRBD2 matches 15 bases. The junction had 3 bases not matched to a gene; V was cut back by 0 bases and J by 5 bases. Germline V gene data show CDR1 as DFQATT and CDR2 as SNEGSKA (reference sequence). The CDR3 length is 16 residues. CDR3 bases: TGCAGTGCTAGAGATCGGGGACTAGCGGGAGGAGATACGCAGTATTTT. Its translation is CSARDRGLAGGDTQYF.

The chain carries TRBV20-1 and TRBJ1-5, with no clear D. The CDR3 runs 12 residues. V gave up 4 bases and J gave up 1 base, with 5 bases separating them. Germline CDR1 DFQATT, CDR2 SNEGSKA (reference sequence). CDR3 DNA: TGCAGTGCTATGTGGAGCAATCAGCCCCAGCATTTT. Protein product: CSAMWSNQPQHF.

The chain employs TRBV5-1 and TRBJ2-7; TRBD2 might be the D (6 bases). This CDR3 has 14 amino acids. The germline V gene has CDR1 SGHRS and CDR2 YFSETQ. Trimming shortened V by 5 bases and J by 0 bases, and 12 bases separated the two germline ends. The DNA of the CDR3 is TGCGCCAGCAGAGCCGGGACTTACTCCTACGAGCAGTACTTC. Its translation: CASRAGTYSYEQYF.

This sequence joins TRBV12-3 or TRBV12-4 and TRBJ1-6, with 7 bases aligning to TRBD1. J was trimmed by 7 bases and V by 5 bases; bases with no gene match: 5. This CDR3 region has 14 residues. The CDR3 spells CASSLGQTNSPLHF. CDR3 nucleotide sequence: TGTGCCAGCAGTCTGGGACAGACAAATTCACCCCTCCACTTT.

This clonotype was picked up a small number of times. The chain links TRBV11-2 to TRBJ2-5; D call uncertain. Deletions cut 4 bases from V and 1 base from J, with 13 bases between. This CDR3 comprises 15 residues. CDR1 and CDR2 (germline): SGHAT, FQNNGV. CDR3 sequence reads: CASSSRAVFQETQYF. The CDR3 DNA reads TGTGCCAGCAGCTCTCGGGCAGTTTTCCAAGAGACCCAGTACTTC. Using reference TRBV11-2 and TRBJ2-5 for the parts outside the CDR3, the full variable domain is EAGVAQSPRYKIIEKRQSVAFWCNPISGHATLYWYQQILGQGPKLLIQFQNNGVVDDSQLPKDRFSAERLKGVDSTLKIQPAKLEDSAVYLCASSSRAVFQETQYFGPGTRLLVL.